This T cell receptor beta chain comes out of a study of cytomegalovirus exposure and HLA in healthy donors. PCR used 60 Vbeta primers and 13 Jbeta primers. Clones were read by immunoSEQ multiplex PCR, and TCRdb kept only the in-frame ones, dropping some. This table holds some 200,000 clones. Concerning this clone itself: Antigen unknown.

The CDR3 is 15 amino acids. Germline-derived CDR1 and CDR2 are KGHSH and LQKENI. Losses at the gene ends were 2 bases for V and 4 bases for J; bases not matched to a gene: 6. Regarding the study as a whole: Presence/absence analyses assumed roughly uniform sequencing depth across donors. DRB1 had the most TCR associations and HLA-C the fewest, a later analysis found, with rates varying by HLA locus.

The chain is built from TRBV18 and TRBJ1-2; 8 nucleotides agree with TRBD1. Sequenced input: PBMCs. The clonotype was recovered from a boy younger than 18 in good health and CMV-seronegative. CDR3 in DNA: TGTGCCAGCTCACCATCGACAGGGGACGTCTATGGCTACACCTTC. This translates into CASSPSTGDVYGYTF.